Listed here are 17 T cell receptor beta chains from one sample, sequenced in a study of human T cells and chemical hapten exposure. Time point denoted: patch test 1, 2 weeks after DPC sensitization. Treatment reported: therapeutic diphenylcyclopropenone sensitization with weekly scalp DPC. MiXCR was run by TCRdb on the RACE reads, yielding one entry per CDR3 protein. The sample holds 300,000 to 400,000 distinct CDR3 sequences; about 7% are singletons and the top ten take 8.4%. This specimen was whole blood, taken in connection with sensitization to the hapten diphenylcyclopropenone (DPC). All receptors derive from a woman aged 18 to 35 with alopecia areata. Some clones in this sample may be carry-over from other donors' samples.

The gene calls are TRBV6-1 and TRBJ2-7; 15 nucleotides align to TRBD2. CDR3 length equals 17 residues. CDR1 is MNHNS and CDR2 is SASEGT in the germline V gene. V shed 8 bases, J shed 4 bases, and the junction held 12 bases outside the gene matches. The CDR3: CASEWTSGGAQAYEQYF. In DNA form, the CDR3 reads TGTGCCAGCGAATGGACTAGCGGGGGGGCCCAGGCGTACGAGCAGTACTTC.

The V gene is TRBV21-1, the J gene TRBJ1-2; the table assigns TRBD1, which was not confirmed against the DNA. TRBV21-1 is described as a pseudogene. This CDR3 comprises 13 residues. For the CDR3, the DNA is TGTGCCAGCATCAATGGGGGCCTTAGAGGCTACACCTTC. This codes for CASINGGLRGYTF.

Worth noting for this clonotype: Germline is not matched at one junction end, which may reflect a read error. J is TRBJ1-2 and V is TRBV6-1; no firm D call. The CDR3 runs 15 residues. CDR1 and CDR2 (germline): MNHNS, SASEGT. As DNA, the CDR3 is TGTGCCAGCAGTGAAGAGGACGGGGAAAACTATGGCAACACCTTC. Translation gives CASSEEDGENYGNTF.

This clonotype was seen a few times. The V gene is TRBV4-2, the J gene TRBJ2-3, with D perhaps TRBD1 or TRBD2 (5 bases each). The germline V gene has CDR1 LGHNA and CDR2 YNFKEQ. CDR3 length equals 13 residues. V was shortened by 3 bases and J by 6 bases, with 10 bases between the two germline ends. The CDR3 region has the DNA TGTGCCAGCAGCCACGGGGACGGGGATACGCAGTATTTT. Translation gives CASSHGDGDTQYF.

This clonotype has just a few counts. The CDR3 DNA sequence: TGTGCCATCAGTGAGTCTGGCAGGGAGAACACTGAAGCTTTCTTT. Residues: CAISESGRENTEAFF. The rearrangement links TRBV10-3 to TRBJ1-1; maybe TRBD1 (5 bases). Germline V gene sequence: CDR1 ENHRY, CDR2 SYGVKD. V lost 0 bases and J 1 base, leaving 9 bases between the germline ends. The CDR3 extends over 15 amino acids.

The sample holds a few counts of this clonotype. The chain is built from TRBV5-6 and TRBJ2-7, with TRBD1 matching 8 bases. J lost 2 bases, V lost 0 bases, and 4 bases had no gene match. Germline CDR1 is SGHDT and CDR2 is YYEEEE. The CDR3 is made up of 15 amino acids. This CDR3 is CASSLGQGITYEQYF. The CDR3 nucleotides are TGTGCCAGCAGCTTGGGACAGGGGATTACCTACGAGCAGTACTTC.

This clonotype was observed many times. The J gene is TRBJ2-5, the V gene TRBV5-1, with D perhaps TRBD1 or TRBD2 (5 bases each). The germline V gene has CDR1 SGHRS and CDR2 YFSETQ. Between the trimmed V and J ends, which lost 7 bases and 1 base, there was a span of 14 bases. The CDR3 has 14 residues. CDR3 DNA sequence: TGCGCCAGCCGTCGGGACGGAGTCCAAGAGACCCAGTACTTC. Translation gives CASRRDGVQETQYF.

Many counts were recorded for this clonotype. The chain carries TRBV3-1 and TRBJ1-1; 8 positions match TRBD1. The V gene's germline CDR1 is LGHDT and CDR2 YNNKEL (reference sequence). Trimming took 1 base from V and 7 from J; bases not matched to a gene: 8. This CDR3 is built from 15 residues. The CDR3 coding sequence is TGTGCCAGCAGCCAAGGACTCACAGGGGGTCTTGAAGCTTTCTTT. Protein sequence: CASSQGLTGGLEAFF.

This clonotype was seen more than once but under ten times. The CDR3 here is CASSPSRQSTDTQYF. CDR3 nucleotides: TGTGCCAGCAGCCCCTCCCGACAGAGCACAGATACGCAGTATTTT. The chain couples TRBV7-2 to TRBJ2-3, with D maybe TRBD1 (5 bases). The CDR3 loop spans 15 amino acids. Germline CDR1 is SGHTA and CDR2 is FQGNSA. V was clipped by 5 bases and J by 0 bases, with 12 bases between them.

The table lists this clonotype with a few counts. The chain employs TRBV7-9 and TRBJ2-2; maybe TRBD1 (6 bases). There are 17 residues in the CDR3. Germline CDR1 is SEHNR and CDR2 is FQNEAQ (reference sequence). Trimming cost V 6 bases and J 0 bases, with 17 bases left between them. CDR3 sequence (DNA): TGTGCCAGCAGTTCCAATACAGGGTTATCGAACACCGGGGAGCTGTTTTTT. Protein: CASSSNTGLSNTGELFF.

This clonotype was seen a handful of times. The chain employs TRBV7-9 and TRBJ2-6; D unclear. The germline V and J ends were trimmed by 4 bases and 0 bases, with 10 bases remaining between them. The CDR3 length is 16 residues. Germline V gives CDR1 SEHNR, CDR2 FQNEAQ (reference sequence). The CDR3: CASSSSFDSGANVLTF. The CDR3 nucleotides are TGTGCCAGCAGCTCATCTTTTGACTCTGGGGCCAACGTCCTGACTTTC.

This clonotype was counted many times. V is TRBV6-1 and J is TRBJ2-6; tentative D call: TRBD1 (8 bases). Germline V gene sequence: CDR1 MNHNS, CDR2 SASEGT. Trimming took off 5 bases at V and 0 bases at J, with 23 bases between the two ends. CDR3 length equals 20 residues. The CDR3 nucleotides read TGTGCCAGCAGTAACAGGGGGGGGGTCAGCAGTCTCTCTGGGGCCAACGTCCTGACTTTC. Translation gives CASSNRGGVSSLSGANVLTF.

The V gene is TRBV5-1, the J gene TRBJ2-7, with 10 bases that match TRBD1. The CDR3 covers 14 residues. Germline CDR1 is SGHRS and CDR2 is YFSETQ. After removal of 5 bases from V and 6 bases from J, the junction contained 8 bases not matched to a gene. The CDR3 is CASRTGQGTGEQYF. CDR3 sequence (DNA): TGCGCCAGCAGAACGGGACAGGGGACTGGCGAGCAGTACTTC.

In this sample, this clonotype turned up a few times. J is TRBJ2-3 and V is TRBV27, with D tentatively TRBD2 (6 bases). Between the trimmed V and J ends, which lost 6 bases and 1 base, there was a span of 17 bases. Germline V gives CDR1 MNHEY, CDR2 SMNVEV (reference sequence). The CDR3 is 16 residues long. The CDR3 DNA sequence: TGTGCCAGCAGCACACCCCGGGACTTCGGCACAGATACGCAGTATTTT. This sequence encodes CASSTPRDFGTDTQYF.

The J gene is TRBJ1-5, the V gene TRBV6-2 or TRBV6-3; 9 positions agree with TRBD1. The germline V gene has CDR1 MNHEY and CDR2 SVGEGT. Germline trimming cut 4 bases from V and 6 bases from J; bases unmatched to any gene: 13. The CDR3 extends over 17 amino acids. The CDR3 DNA is TGTGCCAGCAGTTCCATTTCAACAGGGGGCGGTTTTCAGCCCCAGCATTTT. Amino acid sequence: CASSSISTGGGFQPQHF.

The V gene is TRBV5-1, the J gene TRBJ2-5, with D maybe TRBD2 (5 bases). The CDR3 extends over 16 amino acids. Trimming removed 3 bases from V and 4 bases from J, with 19 bases in between. Germline V CDR1 and CDR2: SGHRS, YFSETQ. The CDR3 nucleotides are TGCGCCAGCAGCTCCCTCGAGGGAGAATTAGCAGAGACCCAGTACTTC. It is translated as CASSSLEGELAETQYF.

V is TRBV5-8 and J is TRBJ1-5; no firm D call. V lost 4 bases to trimming and J lost 11 bases, with 25 bases between them. There are 16 residues in the CDR3. Germline lookup yields CDR1 SGHTS and CDR2 YDEGEE. The chain's CDR3 is CASSQKFPLGALAQHF. The CDR3 bases are TGTGCCAGCAGCCAAAAGTTTCCTTTGGGCGCTTTGGCCCAGCATTTT.